This T cell receptor beta chain is from a study of control samples from healthy donors and cancer patients. V lost 4 bases, J lost 10 bases, and 18 bases lay in between. From germline, CDR1 is KGHSH and CDR2 LQKENI. The CDR3 runs 14 residues. The data were produced by immunoSEQ multiplex PCR, yet TCRdb's version contains in-frame clones alone and is incomplete. Of approximately 71,000 clones listed, about 90% are singletons. Sequenced material: PBMCs. The sequence was collected from a man between 60 and 75 years old with lung cancer. The genes are TRBV18 and TRBJ2-3, with a tentative D call TRBD1 (6 bases). CDR3 residues: CASSQNRDNDAQYF. As DNA, the CDR3 is TGTGCCAGCTCACAGAACCGGGACAACGACGCGCAGTATTTT.